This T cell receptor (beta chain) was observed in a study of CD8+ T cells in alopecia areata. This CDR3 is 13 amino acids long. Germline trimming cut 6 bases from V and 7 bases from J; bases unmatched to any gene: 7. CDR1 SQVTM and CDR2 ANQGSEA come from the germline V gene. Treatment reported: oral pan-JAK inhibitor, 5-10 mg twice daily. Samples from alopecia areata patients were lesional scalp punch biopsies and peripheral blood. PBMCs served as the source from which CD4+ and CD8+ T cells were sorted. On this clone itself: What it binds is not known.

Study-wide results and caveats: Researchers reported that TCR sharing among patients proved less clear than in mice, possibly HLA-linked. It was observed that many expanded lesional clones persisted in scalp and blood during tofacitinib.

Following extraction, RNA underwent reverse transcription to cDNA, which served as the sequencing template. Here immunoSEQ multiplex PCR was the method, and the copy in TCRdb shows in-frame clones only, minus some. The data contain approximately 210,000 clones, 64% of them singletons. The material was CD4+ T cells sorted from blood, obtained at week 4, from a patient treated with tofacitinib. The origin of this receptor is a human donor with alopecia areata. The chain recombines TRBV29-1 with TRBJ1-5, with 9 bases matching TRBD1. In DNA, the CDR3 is TGCAGCGTCGGGACAGGGTCGGGACAGCCCCAGCATTTT. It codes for CSVGTGSGQPQHF.